The 22 T cell receptor beta chains below all came from one sample that was sequenced in a study of blood T cell repertoires in COVID-19. Sequenced by immunoSEQ multiplex PCR; TCRdb stores in-frame clones only, minus some. The sample lists approximately 200,000 clones, about 85% occurring once. The specimen sequenced was peripheral blood. These receptors all stem from a woman in her fifties or sixties who had recovered from COVID-19.

The chain combines TRBV7-2 with TRBJ2-3; 8 nucleotides match TRBD2. Germline trimming cut 9 bases from V and 6 bases from J; bases unmatched to any gene: 5. CDR3 length: 12 residues. Germline CDR1 reads SGHTA; CDR2 reads FQGNSA. The CDR3 DNA sequence: TGTGCCAGTTCGCGCGGGAGGGATACGCAGTATTTT. Encoded protein: CASSRGRDTQYF.

The rearrangement joins TRBV19 to TRBJ1-3, with D perhaps TRBD1 (5 bases). The CDR3 extends over 14 amino acids. Trimming left V 9 bases short and J 4 bases short, with 16 bases between. Germline CDR1 and CDR2: LNHDA and SQIVND (reference sequence). The DNA of the CDR3 is TGTGCCAGCCAGAGGGCGGGACCCGGAAACACCATATATTTT. Translated: CASQRAGPGNTIYF.

CDR3 nucleotide sequence: TGTGCCAGCAGCTTAGATCTAGCGGGGGCGGGGGATACGCAGTATTTT. It yields the protein CASSLDLAGAGDTQYF. The chain combines TRBV7-2 with TRBJ2-3; TRBD2 matches at 10 bases. Germline assignment: CDR1 SGHTA and CDR2 FQGNSA. V shed 1 base and J 6 bases; nucleotides not matched to a gene: 7. CDR3 length equals 16 residues.

The rearrangement links TRBV7-8 to TRBJ1-2; the match to TRBD1 covers 7 bases. The germline CDR1 and CDR2 sequences are SGHVS and FQNEAQ. This CDR3 is 13 amino acids long. The trim removed 6 bases at V and 5 bases at J, leaving 6 bases unmatched. As DNA, the CDR3 is TGTGCCAGCAGGTCAACAGGGGATTATGGCTACACCTTC. Protein product: CASRSTGDYGYTF.

This chain links TRBV7-8 with TRBJ1-2, with 7 bases lining up with TRBD1. In germline, CDR1 is SGHVS, CDR2 FQNEAQ. CDR3 length: 12 residues. Unmatched junction bases numbered 2, after V lost 5 bases and J lost 5 bases. CDR3 residues: CASSQQGYGYTF. In DNA form, the CDR3 reads TGTGCCAGCAGCCAACAGGGGTATGGCTACACCTTC.

The J gene is TRBJ2-3, the V gene TRBV11-3; a possible D gene is TRBD2 (6 bases). The CDR3 has 20 residues. CDR1 is SGHNT and CDR2 is YENEEA in the germline V gene. V dropped 5 bases and J dropped 2 bases, with 29 bases sitting between them. The CDR3 here is CASSPLTWTSLGRDTDTQYF. CDR3 sequence (DNA): TGTGCCAGCAGCCCCTTAACTTGGACAAGCCTGGGGCGGGACACAGATACGCAGTATTTT.

V and J are TRBV7-3 and TRBJ2-3; TRBD2 aligns across 10 bases. Trimming took 5 bases from V and 3 from J; bases not matched to a gene: 5. The germline gives CDR1 SGHTA, CDR2 FQGTGA. The CDR3 has 15 amino acids. This CDR3 reads CASSQRGGLTDTQYF. The DNA for the CDR3 is TGTGCCAGCAGCCAGCGGGGGGGCCTTACAGATACGCAGTATTTT.

The CDR3 region has the DNA TGTGCCTGGAGAGGACAGGGGTTCACCTATAATTCACCCCTCCACTTT. Encoded protein: CAWRGQGFTYNSPLHF. The chain employs TRBV30 and TRBJ1-6; TRBD1 aligns across 9 bases. The CDR3 is made up of 16 amino acids. The germline V gene encodes CDR1 GTSNPN and CDR2 SVGIG (reference sequence). The ends lost 3 bases at V and 2 bases at J; junction bases unmatched: 5.

This clone was detected once. This chain links TRBV27 with TRBJ2-5; TRBD2 matches at 8 bases. There are 16 residues in the CDR3. V trimming: 0 bases; J trimming: 0 bases; junction bases outside the gene matches: 3. The germline CDR1 and CDR2 sequences are MNHEY and SMNVEV (reference sequence). The DNA for the CDR3 is TGTGCCAGCAGTTTATCGTCGGGGGGGAACCAAGAGACCCAGTACTTC. As protein: CASSLSSGGNQETQYF.

This chain uses TRBV19 with TRBJ2-2; 9 bases match TRBD2. The CDR3 spans 17 residues. The trim removed 5 bases at V and 6 bases at J, leaving 13 bases unmatched. Germline CDR1 is LNHDA and CDR2 is SQIVND (reference sequence). This CDR3 is CASSLPPLAGMAGELFF. The CDR3 DNA sequence: TGTGCCAGTAGTCTCCCCCCCCTAGCGGGGATGGCCGGGGAGCTGTTTTTT.

This clone was seen only once. This sequence joins TRBV30 and TRBJ1-4; a weak D match, TRBD1 (6 bases). Germline assignment: CDR1 GTSNPN and CDR2 SVGIG (reference sequence). This CDR3 region has 14 residues. The germline V and J ends were trimmed by 3 bases and 7 bases, with 15 bases remaining between them. For the CDR3, the DNA is TGTGCCTGGAGGGAGACAGGACGGCGTGAAAAACTGTTTTTT. Protein sequence: CAWRETGRREKLFF.

The V and J genes are TRBV14 and TRBJ1-2; D might be TRBD1 (6 bases). Germline V gene sequence: CDR1 SGHDN, CDR2 FVKESK. This CDR3 has 13 amino acids. The V end lost 2 bases, the J end lost 6 bases, and 10 bases lay between the germline ends. CDR3 coding DNA: TGTGCCAGCAGCCAATACAGGGTCCATGGCTACACCTTC. Protein product: CASSQYRVHGYTF.

V and J are TRBV6-5 and TRBJ1-2, with D tentatively TRBD1 (6 bases). V was pared by 7 bases and J by 4 bases, with 13 bases between. The germline V gene encodes CDR1 MNHEY and CDR2 SVGAGI. This CDR3 is built from 13 residues. CDR3 DNA sequence: TGTGCCAGCAAACAAACAGGGCCCTATGGCTACACCTTC. Translated: CASKQTGPYGYTF.

V and J are TRBV30 and TRBJ1-1; a possible D gene is TRBD1 (5 bases). Germline CDR1 GTSNPN, CDR2 SVGIG (reference sequence). The CDR3 has 11 residues. Trimming pared 7 bases from V and 6 bases from J, leaving 12 bases between. CDR3 amino acids: CASDSRPEAFF. In nucleotides, the CDR3 is TGTGCCTCTGACAGCCGCCCTGAAGCTTTCTTT.

The genes are TRBV10-3 and TRBJ2-7; D not certain. Germline CDR1 reads ENHRY; CDR2 reads SYGVKD. Trimming took off 2 bases at V and 6 bases at J, with 5 bases between the two ends. This CDR3 comprises 11 residues. The CDR3 here is CAISETSEQYF. The CDR3 DNA sequence: TGTGCCATCAGTGAGACTTCCGAGCAGTACTTC.

This chain uses TRBV4-2 with TRBJ1-2; the match to TRBD1 covers 7 bases. CDR3 length: 13 residues. After removal of 4 bases from V and 4 bases from J, the junction contained 3 bases not matched to a gene. Germline V CDR1 and CDR2: LGHNA, YNFKEQ. CDR3 sequence: CASSLRDSYGYTF. The DNA of the CDR3 is TGTGCCAGCAGCCTCCGGGACAGCTATGGCTACACCTTC.

V is TRBV7-9 and J is TRBJ2-5; the match to TRBD2 covers 9 bases. V trimming: 5 bases; J trimming: 3 bases; junction bases outside the gene matches: 4. The CDR3 contains 14 residues. The germline CDR1 and CDR2 sequences are SEHNR and FQNEAQ (reference sequence). CDR3 bases: TGTGCCAGCAGCACTAGCGGGTCAAAAGAGACCCAGTACTTC. It specifies CASSTSGSKETQYF.

V gene TRBV18 combines with J gene TRBJ2-1; weak D call: TRBD2 (6 bases). The CDR3 runs to 13 residues. Trimming pared 6 bases from V and 3 bases from J, leaving 9 bases between. Germline V gene data show CDR1 as KGHSH and CDR2 as LQKENI. CDR3 coding DNA: TGTGCCAGCTCCCAGGACTACTACAATGAGCAGTTCTTC. Translation: CASSQDYYNEQFF.

V gene TRBV18 combines with J gene TRBJ1-2; D may be TRBD1 (5 bases). The CDR3 sequence is 13 residues long. V lost 6 bases, J lost 8 bases, and 16 bases lay in between. Germline V gene data show CDR1 as KGHSH and CDR2 as LQKENI. Here the CDR3 reads CASSHQTERGYTF. As DNA, the CDR3 is TGTGCCAGCTCCCATCAGACAGAGAGAGGCTACACCTTC.

DNA for the CDR3: TGCGCCAGCAGCTTGACAGCCCGAAGTAGTACCCCCGGGGAGCTGTTTTTT. Translation gives CASSLTARSSTPGELFF. The rearrangement links TRBV5-1 to TRBJ2-2; D not resolved. The germline V gene encodes CDR1 SGHRS and CDR2 YFSETQ. The ends were cut back, 1 base at V and 6 bases at J, with 19 bases in the middle. The CDR3 runs 17 residues. Complete variable domain (other parts from reference TRBV5-1 and TRBJ2-2): KAGVTQTPRYLIKTRGQQVTLSCSPISGHRSVSWYQQTPGQGLQFLFEYFSETQRNKGNFPGRFSGRQFSNSRSEMNVSTLELGDSALYLCASSLTARSSTPGELFFGEGSRLTVL.

The CDR3 spells CASSQGRLGYSTDTQYF. The CDR3 DNA is TGCGCCAGCAGCCAAGGAAGACTTGGCTATAGCACAGATACGCAGTATTTT. The chain employs TRBV4-1 and TRBJ2-3; D is uncertain. Trimming stripped 1 base from V and 0 bases from J, with 14 bases between. Germline V gene sequence: CDR1 MGHRA, CDR2 YSYEKL. CDR3 length: 17 residues.

V usage is TRBV5-4 and J usage is TRBJ2-5, with 10 bases lining up with TRBD2. V was clipped by 4 bases and J by 4 bases; unmatched bases: 7. CDR1 and CDR2 from the germline V gene are SGHNT and YYREEE (reference sequence). The length of the CDR3 is 15 residues. CDR3 DNA: TGTGCCAGCAGCAGGATAGCGGGGGGCGGAGAGACCCAGTACTTC. Protein sequence: CASSRIAGGGETQYF.